This T cell receptor beta chain was retrieved from a study of radiation and T cells in renal cell carcinoma. This clone was found a few times. Time point reported: blood 4 weeks post-SBRT, at nephrectomy. Treatment specified: 15 Gy SBRT to primary tumor, nephrectomy 4 weeks later. Nephrectomy followed 15 Gy stereotactic body radiation by 4 weeks. Measured with immunoSEQ multiplex PCR; TCRdb has only the in-frame clones, and not every one. The table records 130,000 to 150,000 clones, around 88% of them present only once. The sequence was collected from a woman aged 50 to 65 with renal cell carcinoma. Here the sequenced sample was blood, taken from a patient whose treatment included radiotherapy and nephrectomy.

The CDR3 reads CASSLDRNIQYF. The DNA for the CDR3 is TGTGCCAGCAGCTTAGATAGAAACATTCAGTACTTC. This chain connects TRBV7-8 to TRBJ2-4; D call uncertain. The CDR3 covers 12 residues. V was cut by 1 base and J by 6 bases, with 4 bases left in between. CDR1 and CDR2 from the germline V gene are SGHVS and FQNEAQ.